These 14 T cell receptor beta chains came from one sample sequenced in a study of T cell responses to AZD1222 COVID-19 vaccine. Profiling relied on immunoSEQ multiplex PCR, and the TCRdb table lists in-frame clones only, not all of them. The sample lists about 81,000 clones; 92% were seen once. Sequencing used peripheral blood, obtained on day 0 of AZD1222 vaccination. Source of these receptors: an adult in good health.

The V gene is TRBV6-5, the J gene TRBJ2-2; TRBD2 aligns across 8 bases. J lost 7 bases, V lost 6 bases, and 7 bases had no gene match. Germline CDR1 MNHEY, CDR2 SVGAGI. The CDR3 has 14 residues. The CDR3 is CASSQRESIGELFF. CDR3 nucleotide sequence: TGTGCCAGCAGCCAGCGGGAGAGTATCGGGGAGCTGTTTTTT.

The CDR3: CASSFSQVQETQYF. The CDR3, as DNA: TGTGCCAGCAGTTTTAGCCAGGTTCAAGAGACCCAGTACTTC. The rearrangement links TRBV28 to TRBJ2-5, with D unclear. CDR1 and CDR2 (germline): MDHEN, SYDVKM. Trimming removed 3 bases from V and 2 bases from J, with 10 bases in between. The CDR3 is 14 residues long.

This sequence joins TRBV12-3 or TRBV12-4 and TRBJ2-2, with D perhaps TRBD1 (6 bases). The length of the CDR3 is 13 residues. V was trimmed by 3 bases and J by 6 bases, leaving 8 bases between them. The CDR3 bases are TGTGCCAGCAGTTTTGGGGGCGCCGGGGAGCTGTTTTTT. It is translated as CASSFGGAGELFF.

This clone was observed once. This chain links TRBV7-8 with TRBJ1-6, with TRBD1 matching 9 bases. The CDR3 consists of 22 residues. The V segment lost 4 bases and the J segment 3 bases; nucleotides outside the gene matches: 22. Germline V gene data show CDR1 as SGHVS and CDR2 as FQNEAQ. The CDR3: CASSSPGQGGERPQNYNSPLHF. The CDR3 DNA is TGTGCCAGCAGCTCCCCGGGACAGGGAGGGGAACGGCCTCAGAACTATAATTCACCCCTCCACTTT.

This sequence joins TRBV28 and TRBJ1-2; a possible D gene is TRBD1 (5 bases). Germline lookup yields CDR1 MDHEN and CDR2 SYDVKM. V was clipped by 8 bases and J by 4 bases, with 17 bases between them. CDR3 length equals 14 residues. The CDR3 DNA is TGTGCCAGCTTCGATTGGGGCAGTTTCTATGGCTACACCTTC. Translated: CASFDWGSFYGYTF.

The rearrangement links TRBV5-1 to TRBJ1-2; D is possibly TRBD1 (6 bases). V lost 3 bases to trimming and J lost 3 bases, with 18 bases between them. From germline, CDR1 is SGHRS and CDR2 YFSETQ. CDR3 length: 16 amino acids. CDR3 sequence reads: CASSWQGHLGDYGYTF. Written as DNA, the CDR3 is TGCGCCAGCAGCTGGCAGGGACACCTGGGGGACTATGGCTACACCTTC. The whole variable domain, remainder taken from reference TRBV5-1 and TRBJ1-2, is KAGVTQTPRYLIKTRGQQVTLSCSPISGHRSVSWYQQTPGQGLQFLFEYFSETQRNKGNFPGRFSGRQFSNSRSEMNVSTLELGDSALYLCASSWQGHLGDYGYTFGSGTRLTVV.

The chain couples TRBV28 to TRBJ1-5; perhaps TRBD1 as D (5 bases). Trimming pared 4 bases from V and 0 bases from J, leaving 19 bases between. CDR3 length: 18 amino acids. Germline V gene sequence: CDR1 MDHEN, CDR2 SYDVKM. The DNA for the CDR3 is TGTGCCAGCAGTTCTTATCCTTGGGGCGTTTATAGCAATCAGCCCCAGCATTTT. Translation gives CASSSYPWGVYSNQPQHF.

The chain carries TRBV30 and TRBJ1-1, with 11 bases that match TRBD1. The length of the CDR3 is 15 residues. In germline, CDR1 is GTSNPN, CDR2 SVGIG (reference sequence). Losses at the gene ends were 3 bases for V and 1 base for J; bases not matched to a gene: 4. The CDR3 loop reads CAWSPGQGGNTEAFF. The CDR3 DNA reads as TGTGCCTGGAGCCCGGGACAGGGGGGGAACACTGAAGCTTTCTTT.

For the CDR3, the DNA is TGTGCCAGCAGCCCGCCCTCAGGTAGTGGCTACACCTTC. Translated: CASSPPSGSGYTF. The chain has TRBV7-9 and TRBJ1-2, with D uncertain. V gave up 5 bases and J gave up 7 bases, with 14 bases separating them. The CDR3 covers 13 residues. Germline lookup yields CDR1 SEHNR and CDR2 FQNEAQ (reference sequence).

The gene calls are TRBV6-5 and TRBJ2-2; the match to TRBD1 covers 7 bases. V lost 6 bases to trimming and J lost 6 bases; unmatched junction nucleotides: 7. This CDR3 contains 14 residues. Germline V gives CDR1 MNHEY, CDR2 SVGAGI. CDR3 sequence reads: CASRLRGPAGELFF. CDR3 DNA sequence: TGTGCCAGCAGGCTTAGGGGGCCCGCCGGGGAGCTGTTTTTT.

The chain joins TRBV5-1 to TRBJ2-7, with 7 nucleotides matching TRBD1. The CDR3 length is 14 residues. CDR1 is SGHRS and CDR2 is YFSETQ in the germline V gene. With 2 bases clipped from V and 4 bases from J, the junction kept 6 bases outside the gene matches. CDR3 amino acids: CASSFMGRGYEQYF. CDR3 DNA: TGCGCCAGCAGCTTTATGGGCAGGGGGTACGAGCAGTACTTC. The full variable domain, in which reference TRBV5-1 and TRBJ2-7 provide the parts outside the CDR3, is KAGVTQTPRYLIKTRGQQVTLSCSPISGHRSVSWYQQTPGQGLQFLFEYFSETQRNKGNFPGRFSGRQFSNSRSEMNVSTLELGDSALYLCASSFMGRGYEQYFGPGTRLTVT.

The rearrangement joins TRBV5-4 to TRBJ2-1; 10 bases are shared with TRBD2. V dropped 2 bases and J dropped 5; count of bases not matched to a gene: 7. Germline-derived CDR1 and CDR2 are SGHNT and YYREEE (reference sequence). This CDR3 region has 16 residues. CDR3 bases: TGTGCCAGCAGCTTAGGGTCTAGCGGGAGAAACAATGAGCAGTTCTTC. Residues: CASSLGSSGRNNEQFF.

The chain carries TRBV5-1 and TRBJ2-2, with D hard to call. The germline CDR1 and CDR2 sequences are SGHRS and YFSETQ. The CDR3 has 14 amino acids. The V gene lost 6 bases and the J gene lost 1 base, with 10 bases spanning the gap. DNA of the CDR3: TGCGCCAGCATGCACAGCCGGAACACCGGGGAGCTGTTTTTT. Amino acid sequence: CASMHSRNTGELFF.

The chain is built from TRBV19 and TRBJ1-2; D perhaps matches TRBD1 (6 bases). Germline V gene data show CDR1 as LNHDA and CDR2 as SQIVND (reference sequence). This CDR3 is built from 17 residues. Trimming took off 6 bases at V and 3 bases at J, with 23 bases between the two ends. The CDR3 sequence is CASSDREIRGGDYGYTF. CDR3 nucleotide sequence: TGTGCCAGTAGCGATCGGGAAATTCGGGGGGGCGACTATGGCTACACCTTC. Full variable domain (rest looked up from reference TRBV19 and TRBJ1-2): DGGITQSPKYLFRKEGQNVTLSCEQNLNHDAMYWYRQDPGQGLRLIYYSQIVNDFQKGDIAEGYSVSREKKESFPLTVTSAQKNPTAFYLCASSDREIRGGDYGYTFGSGTRLTVV.